The 18 T cell receptor beta chains below come from one sample, sequenced in a study of OX40 agonist ivuxolimab in advanced cancers. Using immunoSEQ multiplex PCR, the repertoire was profiled, and TCRdb retains in-frame clones only, with some absent. The repertoire consists of fewer than 85,000 clones, with roughly 80% occurring once and the leading ten covering 1.6%. The specimen was CD4+ or CD8+ T cells sorted from blood, collected in a trial of the OX40 agonist ivuxolimab. Receptors originate from an adult with an advanced solid tumor such as melanoma, head and neck, liver or kidney cancer.

The chain joins TRBV28 to TRBJ2-5; 10 nucleotides agree with TRBD1. The CDR3 is 16 amino acids. The ends lost 6 bases at V and 0 bases at J; junction bases unmatched: 7. CDR1 and CDR2 (germline): MDHEN, SYDVKM. The CDR3 here is CASRGTGDWYQETQYF. As DNA, the CDR3 is TGTGCCAGCAGGGGGACAGGGGATTGGTACCAAGAGACCCAGTACTTC.

The CDR3 protein is CASSSIQGWYEQYF. The CDR3 DNA reads as TGTGCCAGCAGCTCGATACAGGGTTGGTACGAGCAGTACTTC. The rearrangement joins TRBV6-1 to TRBJ2-7; D perhaps matches TRBD1 (6 bases). The CDR3 contains 14 residues. Germline CDR1 and CDR2: MNHNS and SASEGT. V gave up 6 bases and J gave up 4 bases, with 16 bases separating them.

The V and J genes are TRBV2 and TRBJ2-2; D might be TRBD2 (5 bases). The CDR3 is made up of 15 amino acids. Trimming shortened V by 0 bases and J by 4 bases, and 9 bases separated the two germline ends. Germline V gives CDR1 SNHLY, CDR2 FYNNEI. CDR3 DNA: TGTGCCAGCAGTGAAGCTAGCGTGAGCACCGGGGAGCTGTTTTTT. Amino acid sequence: CASSEASVSTGELFF.

This clone was seen a few times. The J gene is TRBJ1-2, the V gene TRBV6-1; no definite D call. Germline values: CDR1 MNHNS, CDR2 SASEGT. This CDR3 has 15 amino acids. The germline V and J ends were trimmed by 10 bases and 5 bases, with 23 bases remaining between them. CDR3 in DNA: TGTGCCACCGCCGAGCGGGCTCCCGCCTCGTATGGCTACACCTTC. Translating it yields CATAERAPASYGYTF.

This chain connects TRBV6-6 to TRBJ2-3; 12 positions match TRBD2. The CDR3 consists of 16 residues. Trimming took 6 bases from V and 5 from J; bases not matched to a gene: 9. Germline V gene sequence: CDR1 MNHNY, CDR2 SVGAGI (reference sequence). The CDR3 bases are TGTGCCAGCAGACGACTAGCGGGGGTATCCGAAGATACGCAGTATTTT. It encodes CASRRLAGVSEDTQYF.

The J gene is TRBJ2-3, the V gene TRBV4-1, with 10 nucleotides matching TRBD1. The germline V gene encodes CDR1 MGHRA and CDR2 YSYEKL. The CDR3 has 16 residues. Trimming cost V 2 bases and J 2 bases; bases outside gene matches: 4. The CDR3 sequence: CASSQLGTGVTDTQYF. CDR3 bases: TGCGCCAGCAGCCAACTTGGGACAGGGGTCACAGATACGCAGTATTTT.

The chain links TRBV19 to TRBJ2-1; the D call may be TRBD1 or TRBD2 (5 bases each). This CDR3 comprises 15 residues. The germline gives CDR1 LNHDA, CDR2 SQIVND (reference sequence). The V and J ends lost 4 bases and 5 bases respectively, with 15 bases between them. The CDR3 here is CASSTLGTFNNEQFF. CDR3 in DNA: TGTGCCAGTAGTACCCTCGGGACCTTTAACAATGAGCAGTTCTTC. The variable domain in full, with the rest retrieved from reference TRBV19 and TRBJ2-1, is DGGITQSPKYLFRKEGQNVTLSCEQNLNHDAMYWYRQDPGQGLRLIYYSQIVNDFQKGDIAEGYSVSREKKESFPLTVTSAQKNPTAFYLCASSTLGTFNNEQFFGPGTRLTVL.

The chain carries TRBV7-8 and TRBJ2-1, with D possibly being TRBD2 (5 bases). The CDR3 is 16 amino acids. Trimming shortened V by 5 bases and J by 9 bases, and 23 bases separated the two germline ends. Germline lookup yields CDR1 SGHVS and CDR2 FQNEAQ. CDR3 in amino acids: CASSIRGSEVWGEQFF. CDR3 nucleotide sequence: TGTGCCAGCAGCATCAGAGGGTCGGAGGTATGGGGTGAGCAGTTCTTC.

The chain is built from TRBV7-2 and TRBJ2-7, with D maybe TRBD1 (6 bases). CDR3 length equals 15 residues. Between the trimmed V and J ends, which lost 4 bases and 2 bases, there was a span of 15 bases. In germline, CDR1 is SGHTA, CDR2 FQGNSA. The CDR3 bases are TGTGCCAGCAGCTCGGCTGGGGGCCGTACCTACGAGCAGTACTTC. It yields the protein CASSSAGGRTYEQYF.

This sequence joins TRBV19 and TRBJ1-2, with 7 bases identical to TRBD1. J was trimmed by 0 bases and V by 7 bases; bases with no gene match: 8. Germline V gives CDR1 LNHDA, CDR2 SQIVND (reference sequence). The CDR3 has 15 amino acids. The CDR3 sequence: CASNQQGPANYGYTF. The CDR3, as DNA: TGTGCCAGTAACCAACAGGGGCCTGCTAACTATGGCTACACCTTC.

The chain employs TRBV10-3 and TRBJ2-1, with 11 nucleotides matching TRBD2. Per germline, CDR1 ENHRY and CDR2 SYGVKD. This CDR3 contains 16 residues. V lost 3 bases to trimming and J lost 6 bases; unmatched junction nucleotides: 7. CDR3 residues: CAISDQLAGEGNEQFF. CDR3 coding DNA: TGTGCCATCAGTGACCAACTAGCGGGAGAAGGCAATGAGCAGTTCTTC.

The chain uses TRBV2 and TRBJ1-1; 8 positions match TRBD1. This CDR3 is built from 16 residues. V trimming: 0 bases; J trimming: 6 bases; junction bases outside the gene matches: 9. CDR1 and CDR2 (germline): SNHLY, FYNNEI. CDR3: CASSEAAGGAGSEAFF. DNA of the CDR3: TGTGCCAGCAGTGAAGCTGCAGGGGGCGCTGGCTCTGAAGCTTTCTTT.

Only one count was recorded for this clone. The J gene is TRBJ2-3, the V gene TRBV10-2; 7 bases agree with TRBD2. This CDR3 region has 14 residues. Germline V CDR1 and CDR2: WSHSY, SAAADI. V was clipped by 4 bases and J by 7 bases; unmatched bases: 8. CDR3 DNA sequence: TGCGCCAGCAGTGCGGTGTCTAGCGGATATACGCAGTATTTT. Translation gives CASSAVSSGYTQYF.

This chain uses TRBV10-1 with TRBJ1-2; TRBD1 matches at 9 bases. V lost 4 bases to trimming and J lost 3 bases; unmatched junction nucleotides: 3. Germline V CDR1 and CDR2: WNHNN, SYGVQD (reference sequence). The CDR3 length is 14 residues. CDR3 protein: CASSVGQGYYGYTF. The CDR3 DNA reads TGCGCCAGCAGTGTGGGACAGGGCTACTATGGCTACACCTTC.

The chain is built from TRBV6-5 and TRBJ1-2, with 8 bases matching TRBD1. The CDR3 has 13 amino acids. V dropped 8 bases and J dropped 6; count of bases not matched to a gene: 8. The germline CDR1 and CDR2 sequences are MNHEY and SVGAGI. This CDR3 reads CASAPGTGHGYTF. In nucleotides, the CDR3 is TGTGCCAGCGCCCCCGGGACAGGACATGGCTACACCTTC.

The V and J genes are TRBV5-5 and TRBJ1-5; possible D gene TRBD1, 5 bases. V lost 6 bases and J 2 bases, leaving 18 bases between the germline ends. Per the germline V gene, CDR1 is SGHKS and CDR2 is YYEKEE (reference sequence). CDR3 size: 16 residues. The CDR3 is CASKSTMGGGNQPQHF. CDR3 DNA: TGTGCCAGCAAATCTACGATGGGGGGTGGCAATCAGCCCCAGCATTTT.

The V gene is TRBV11-3, the J gene TRBJ2-7; D ambiguous. Deletions cut 2 bases from V and 0 bases from J, with 5 bases between. The CDR3 is 13 residues long. Germline CDR1 reads SGHNT; CDR2 reads YENEEA. CDR3: CASSLTVSYEQYF. The CDR3, as DNA: TGTGCCAGCAGCTTAACAGTCTCCTACGAGCAGTACTTC.

The table lists this clone with a few counts. The chain employs TRBV6-1 and TRBJ2-4; either TRBD1 or TRBD2 may fit D (5 bases each). Between the trimmed V and J ends, which lost 4 bases and 8 bases, there was a span of 15 bases. This CDR3 region has 14 residues. Germline V gene lookup returns CDR1 MNHNS and CDR2 SASEGT. Here the CDR3 DNA reads TGTGCCAGCAGTGGAGGGACGGGCGTGTACATTCAGTACTTC. It yields the protein CASSGGTGVYIQYF.